These 16 T cell receptor beta chains share one sample of origin, sequenced in a study of cytomegalovirus exposure and HLA in healthy donors. With 60 Vbeta and 13 Jbeta primers, the PCR was carried out. The method was immunoSEQ multiplex PCR; TCRdb's version includes in-frame clones alone and lacks a portion of them. The table includes tens of thousands of clones, 80% detected once. Sample: PBMCs. The receptors stem from a male donor in good health and CMV-seronegative.

The chain is built from TRBV28 and TRBJ1-2; D ambiguous. The V end lost 6 bases, the J end lost 3 bases, and 11 bases lay between the germline ends. The CDR3 totals 13 residues. CDR1 and CDR2 from the germline V gene are MDHEN and SYDVKM. CDR3 DNA: TGTGCCAGCAGCATGTCAGGCGACTATGGCTACACCTTC. It is translated as CASSMSGDYGYTF.

CDR3 loop: CASKRQGIVSSPLHF. In DNA, the CDR3 is TGTGCCAGCAAGAGACAGGGGATAGTCTCTTCACCCCTCCACTTT. The V call is TRBV13, the J call TRBJ1-6, with 8 bases lining up with TRBD1. Losses at the gene ends were 7 bases for V and 9 bases for J; bases not matched to a gene: 11. Germline CDR1 and CDR2: PRHDT and FYEKMQ (reference sequence). The CDR3 has 15 amino acids. Full variable domain (rest looked up from reference TRBV13 and TRBJ1-6): AAGVIQSPRHLIKEKRETATLKCYPIPRHDTVYWYQQGPGQDPQFLISFYEKMQSDKGSIPDRFSAQQFSDYHSELNMSSLELGDSALYFCASKRQGIVSSPLHFGNGTRLTVT.

The chain links TRBV9 to TRBJ2-1; TRBD1 aligns across 9 bases. This CDR3 region has 16 residues. The germline CDR1 and CDR2 sequences are SGDLS and YYNGEE. Trimming took 2 bases from V and 2 from J; bases not matched to a gene: 5. The CDR3, as DNA: TGTGCCAGCAGCGTCACCGGGACAGGGCCCTACAATGAGCAGTTCTTC. Its protein product is CASSVTGTGPYNEQFF.

The chain links TRBV30 to TRBJ2-3; perhaps TRBD2 as D (6 bases). The V end was cut by 4 bases, the J end by 2 bases, with 13 bases between. Per the germline V gene, CDR1 is GTSNPN and CDR2 is SVGIG (reference sequence). The CDR3 is made up of 14 amino acids. This CDR3 reads CAWNLGRPTDTQYF. DNA of the CDR3: TGTGCCTGGAATCTAGGGAGGCCCACAGATACGCAGTATTTT. Combining the CDR3 with reference TRBV30 and TRBJ2-3 gives the whole variable domain SQTIHQWPATLVQPVGSPLSLECTVEGTSNPNLYWYRQAAGRGLQLLFYSVGIGQISSEVPQNLSASRPQDRQFILSSKKLLLSDSGFYLCAWNLGRPTDTQYFGPGTRLTVL.

This chain connects TRBV7-9 to TRBJ1-2, with TRBD1 as a possible D gene (5 bases). Trimming took 3 bases from V and 7 from J, leaving 15 bases between them. Germline CDR1 and CDR2: SEHNR and FQNEAQ (reference sequence). CDR3 length: 14 residues. CDR3 in DNA: TGTGCCAGCAGCTTCCCCCAGGGTACCTCTGGCTACACCTTC. Protein sequence: CASSFPQGTSGYTF.

This rearrangement joins TRBV6-4 to TRBJ2-3; TRBD2 matches 8 bases. Germline V gene data show CDR1 as MRHNA and CDR2 as SNTAGT. V trimming: 2 bases; J trimming: 4 bases; junction bases outside the gene matches: 5. The CDR3 is 15 amino acids. The CDR3 DNA is TGTGCCAGCAGTGACAACGGGGGGGCCCCAGATACGCAGTATTTT. Protein product: CASSDNGGAPDTQYF.

The chain carries TRBV2 and TRBJ2-3; 8 nucleotides match TRBD1. Germline CDR1 is SNHLY and CDR2 is FYNNEI. With V trimmed by 1 base and J by 7 bases, 4 bases remained unmatched. The CDR3 spans 14 residues. CDR3 nucleotides: TGTGCCAGCAGTGAAGGGACAGGGACTTATACGCAGTATTTT. Its protein product is CASSEGTGTYTQYF.

The chain links TRBV10-2 to TRBJ2-3; 7 bases align to TRBD2. V gave up 10 bases and J gave up 4 bases; unmatched junction bases: 11. CDR3 length equals 14 residues. CDR1 is WSHSY and CDR2 is SAAADI in the germline V gene. The CDR3 sequence: CATRSVGGADTQYF. The CDR3 DNA sequence: TGCGCCACCCGGTCGGTGGGGGGGGCAGATACGCAGTATTTT.

The CDR3, as DNA: TGTGCCTGGAGTGTAATAAGAAGGACAGTTCAAGGGGGTTATGGCTACACCTTC. Amino acid sequence: CAWSVIRRTVQGGYGYTF. The chain recombines TRBV30 with TRBJ1-2, with a weak D call TRBD1 (6 bases). V gave up 0 bases and J gave up 5 bases, with 25 bases separating them. The CDR3 runs 18 residues. Germline V CDR1 and CDR2: GTSNPN, SVGIG (reference sequence).

Here the CDR3 DNA reads TGCGCCAGCAGCTCAGAAGACAGGGGAGCGATCTATGGCTACACCTTC. This codes for CASSSEDRGAIYGYTF. The V and J genes are TRBV5-1 and TRBJ1-2; 8 nucleotides match TRBD1. Trimming removed 3 bases from V and 4 bases from J; junction bases left unmatched: 11. From germline, CDR1 is SGHRS and CDR2 YFSETQ. The CDR3 length is 16 residues.

The chain carries TRBV7-8 and TRBJ2-1; D perhaps matches TRBD2 (5 bases). Trimming cost V 0 bases and J 1 base, with 7 bases left between them. Germline CDR1 and CDR2: SGHVS and FQNEAQ. The CDR3 loop spans 15 amino acids. In nucleotides, the CDR3 is TGTGCCAGCAGCTTAGCGGGAGCTTCCTACAATGAGCAGTTCTTC. Translation gives CASSLAGASYNEQFF.

The table lists this clone with a few counts. The chain links TRBV7-3 to TRBJ2-1; 15 bases are a match to TRBD2. The V gene's germline CDR1 is SGHTA and CDR2 FQGTGA. With 5 bases clipped from V and 8 bases from J, the junction kept 7 bases outside the gene matches. The CDR3 loop spans 16 amino acids. CDR3 loop: CASSAGTSGGTDEQFF. DNA of the CDR3: TGTGCCAGCAGCGCCGGGACTAGCGGGGGGACGGATGAGCAGTTCTTC.

This CDR3 reads CASSLFVAGYTF. The CDR3, as DNA: TGTGCCAGCAGCTTATTTGTAGCAGGCTACACCTTC. J is TRBJ1-2 and V is TRBV7-9; D gene unclear. The CDR3 runs to 12 residues. The germline V gene has CDR1 SEHNR and CDR2 FQNEAQ (reference sequence). Trimming cost V 2 bases and J 8 bases, with 9 bases left between them.

J is TRBJ2-7 and V is TRBV7-9; 7 positions match TRBD1. The CDR3 is made up of 14 amino acids. V lost 5 bases and J lost 2; bases outside the gene matches: 6. Germline CDR1 reads SEHNR; CDR2 reads FQNEAQ (reference sequence). The CDR3 bases are TGTGCCAGCAGCCGGGACAGCACCACCTACGAGCAGTACTTC. Protein: CASSRDSTTYEQYF.

This rearrangement joins TRBV2 to TRBJ1-5; 11 positions match TRBD1. J lost 7 bases, V lost 6 bases, and 8 bases had no gene match. The CDR3 extends over 15 amino acids. Germline V lookup: CDR1 SNHLY, CDR2 FYNNEI. The CDR3 protein is CASSQDRGLWQPQHF. CDR3 nucleotide sequence: TGTGCCAGCAGCCAGGACAGGGGGCTATGGCAGCCCCAGCATTTT.

This clone has a single count. The rearrangement joins TRBV4-2 to TRBJ2-1, with 15 bases that match TRBD2. With V trimmed by 3 bases and J by 7 bases, 4 bases remained unmatched. This CDR3 has 16 amino acids. In germline, CDR1 is LGHNA, CDR2 YNFKEQ. CDR3 DNA: TGTGCCAGCAGCCAGGGACTAGCGGGGGGTTTTAATGAGCAGTTCTTC. Encoded protein: CASSQGLAGGFNEQFF.